This T cell receptor beta chain is from a study of blood T cells in healthy people across ages. Combining a sample-barcoded 5' primer with a J-beta primer mix, a second PCR ran for about 6 to 11 cycles. TCRdb analysed the 5' RACE reads with MiXCR anew, one entry per CDR3 protein. The sample yields about 1 million distinct CDR3 sequences, 45% seen once. The V segment lost 4 bases and the J segment 7 bases; nucleotides outside the gene matches: 8. The CDR3 is 15 amino acids. The sequence derives from a woman aged 55-70 years in good health. Sequencing input: blood. The chain joins TRBV12-3 or TRBV12-4 to TRBJ2-1, with 9 bases aligning to TRBD1. CDR3 DNA sequence: TGTGCCAGCAGTTCGGGACAGGGTATCCGGAATGAGCAGTTCTTC. This translates into CASSSGQGIRNEQFF.